Listed below are T cell receptor beta chains from one sample, sequenced in a study of blood T cell repertoires in COVID-19. Profiled with immunoSEQ multiplex PCR; TCRdb holds only in-frame clones, not every one. This sample has 400,000 or so clones, with 89% found just once. The sequencing sample was made of peripheral blood. Receptors originate from a woman aged 40-49 years with COVID-19, enrolled during active disease. The CDR3 runs from the conserved cysteine through the conserved F or W. A D gene is named only where the DNA matches it firmly. Not all rows give a size; the values are once, few, many and, for expanded clones, a class.

clone_size,d_call,v_call,j_call,cdr3_nt,cdr3_aa
.,TRBD1,TRBV29-1,TRBJ1-1,TGCAGCGTTGAACGCCGGCCGACAGGGTTGAACACTGAAGCTTTCTTT,CSVERRPTGLNTEAFF
.,TRBD1,TRBV7-2,TRBJ1-5,TGTGCCAGCAGCTTCCGGGACAGCTCGATTGGCAATCAGCCCCAGCATTTT,CASSFRDSSIGNQPQHF
.,TRBD1,TRBV10-2,TRBJ1-4,TGCGCCAGCAGTGTGATTCCCCTAGACAGGGGAAATGAAAAACTGTTTTTT,CASSVIPLDRGNEKLFF
.,TRBD1,TRBV6-5,TRBJ1-5,TGTGCCAGCAGCCCGGACAGGGGGAATAATCAGCCCCAGCATTTT,CASSPDRGNNQPQHF
.,TRBD2,TRBV19,TRBJ2-4,TGTGCCAGTAGAGGGGGACTAGCGGGAGAAGACATTCAGTACTTC,CASRGGLAGEDIQYF
.,TRBD1,TRBV9,TRBJ1-6,TGTGCCAGCAGCGACCGCCGACAGGGTTTGAATTCACCCCTCCACTTT,CASSDRRQGLNSPLHF
.,.,TRBV28,TRBJ2-2,TGTGCCAGCAGTTTAATTGGGCAGGGGGGAGTCGGGGAGCTGTTTTTT,CASSLIGQGGVGELFF
few,TRBD1,TRBV7-9,TRBJ1-2,TGTGCCAGCAGCCTAATTGTCGGGGACAGCTATGGCTACACCTTC,CASSLIVGDSYGYTF
.,.,TRBV7-2,TRBJ1-1,TGTGCCAGCAGTTTAGACACGAACACTGAAGCTTTCTTT,CASSLDTNTEAFF
once,.,TRBV7-2,TRBJ1-5,TGTGCCAGCAGCCCTCCGTACGGTAATCAGCCCCAGCATTTT,CASSPPYGNQPQHF
.,.,TRBV28,TRBJ1-1,TGTGCCAGCAAATCAGGGGCCGGGGTCGGAGCTTTCTTT,CASKSGAGVGAFF
.,.,TRBV3-1/TRBV3-2,TRBJ2-5,TGTGCCAGCAGCCAACTTTTTCAGGAGACCCAGTACTTC,CASSQLFQETQYF
.,.,TRBV5-1,TRBJ1-3,TGCGCCAGCAGCCCCGACATGTCGCCGGGAAACACCATATATTTT,CASSPDMSPGNTIYF
once,.,TRBV11-2,TRBJ1-6,TGTGCCAGCAGCGCGGGACGGGCATATTCACCCCTCCACTTT,CASSAGRAYSPLHF
.,.,TRBV3-1/TRBV3-2,TRBJ1-1,TGTGCCAGCAGCCAAGTCGGGGGGGACACTGAAGCTTTCTTT,CASSQVGGDTEAFF
.,.,TRBV4-3,TRBJ1-2,TGCGCCAGCAGCCAAGATCGGCCTGGGAGCTATGGCTACACCTTC,CASSQDRPGSYGYTF
.,TRBD2,TRBV4-1,TRBJ2-1,TGCGCCAGCAGCCAAATGTCGACTAGCGGGAGCTTTGAGCAGTTCTTC,CASSQMSTSGSFEQFF
.,TRBD1,TRBV28,TRBJ2-6,TGTGCCAGCAGTTTATTCAACCGGGACAGGGGGTCTGGGGCCAACGTCCTGACTTTC,CASSLFNRDRGSGANVLTF
few,TRBD1,TRBV19,TRBJ2-6,TGTGCCAGTAGTGCCACAGGGGGCTCTGGGGCCAACGTCCTGACTTTC,CASSATGGSGANVLTF
.,.,TRBV12-5,TRBJ1-2,TGTGCTAGTGGTTTCGGTCGTCCCGTGGATGGCTACACCTTC,CASGFGRPVDGYTF
.,.,TRBV6-2/TRBV6-3,TRBJ2-7,TGTGCCAGCAGTTACTCGGAGGGGCCAGGCGAGCAGTACTTC,CASSYSEGPGEQYF
few,.,TRBV5-5,TRBJ1-2,TGTGCCAGCAGCTCTACAGGTTCTGCTAACTATGGCTACACCTTC,CASSSTGSANYGYTF
.,TRBD1,TRBV9,TRBJ1-1,TGTGCCAGCAGCTTTCCCCGGGGACAGCTGGTGTGGGATGAAGCTTTCTTT,CASSFPRGQLVWDEAFF
.,.,TRBV30,TRBJ1-2,TGTGCCTGGGACCGAGAGGGAGCTAGACGCTATGGCTACACCTTC,CAWDREGARRYGYTF
.,TRBD1,TRBV6-6,TRBJ1-1,TGTGCCAGCAGGAACAGGGGTTTACGGGACACTGAAGCTTTCTTT,CASRNRGLRDTEAFF
.,.,TRBV6-5,TRBJ1-1,TGTGCCAGCAGTCCCAGACAGAACACTGAAGCTTTCTTT,CASSPRQNTEAFF
once,.,TRBV7-8,TRBJ1-5,TGTGCCAGCAGCCTTCTGCGACAGCCCCAGCATTTT,CASSLLRQPQHF
.,.,TRBV4-1,TRBJ1-2,TGCGCCAGCAGCCAAGTATTAATGGAGGGCCCGAAGGATGGCTACACCTTC,CASSQVLMEGPKDGYTF
.,TRBD1,TRBV4-3,TRBJ2-3,TGCGCCAGCAGCCAATCTCCCGTCGTAGGGGGCTCAGATACGCAGTATTTT,CASSQSPVVGGSDTQYF
.,.,TRBV12-5,TRBJ2-5,TGTGCTAGTGCTGGGACAATCGGAGAGACCCAGTACTTC,CASAGTIGETQYF
.,.,TRBV19,TRBJ1-3,TGTGCTAGTAGTGGAGGGCGATTAATCGGAAACACCATATATTTT,CASSGGRLIGNTIYF
.,.,TRBV7-2,TRBJ2-7,TGTGCCAGCAGCTTATTGGCAGCGCTATTCTACGAGCAGTACTTC,CASSLLAALFYEQYF
.,.,TRBV3-1/TRBV3-2,TRBJ1-5,TGTGCCAGCAGCGGGCGGGCAAATCAGCCCCAGCATTTT,CASSGRANQPQHF
.,TRBD1,TRBV6-2/TRBV6-3,TRBJ1-6,TGTGCCAGCAGTTGGGGTACAGGGGCGCAGTCACCCCTCCACTTT,CASSWGTGAQSPLHF
.,.,TRBV6-5,TRBJ1-2,TGTGCCAGCAGTTACAACCCAGCGATCAACTATGGCTACACCTTC,CASSYNPAINYGYTF
.,.,TRBV28,TRBJ2-4,TGTGCCAGCATAGAAGCGGGTTTAGCCAAAAACATTCAGTACTTC,CASIEAGLAKNIQYF
.,.,TRBV19,TRBJ2-1,TGTGCCAGTAGTATTCGATGGACGGGATACAATGAGCAGTTCTTC,CASSIRWTGYNEQFF
.,TRBD2,TRBV6-4,TRBJ2-3,TGTGCCAGCAGTGACCTAGCGGGGGGGACAGATACGCAGTATTTT,CASSDLAGGTDTQYF
.,TRBD1,TRBV5-1,TRBJ2-2,TGCGCCAGCAGCCACCCCGGGACAGGGTTAACGAACACCGGGGAGCTGTTTTTT,CASSHPGTGLTNTGELFF
.,TRBD1,TRBV19,TRBJ1-2,TGTGCCAGTAGTAGGGGGACAGGGATCTATGGCTACACCTTC,CASSRGTGIYGYTF
.,TRBD1,TRBV30,TRBJ1-1,TGTGCCAGACAGACAGGGATGAACACTGAAGCTTTCTTT,CARQTGMNTEAFF
once,.,TRBV5-4,TRBJ1-2,TGTGCCAGCAGCTTGGTGTCAGGGATATATGGCTACACCTTC,CASSLVSGIYGYTF
.,TRBD1,TRBV10-3,TRBJ2-7,TGTGCCATCAGTGACCCGGGACAGGGGCTCTCCTACGAGCAGTACTTC,CAISDPGQGLSYEQYF
.,.,TRBV28,TRBJ1-1,TGTGCCAGCAGTTTAGGACACGGTGCCGAAATTAAAGCTTTCTTT,CASSLGHGAEIKAFF
.,TRBD2,TRBV11-1,TRBJ2-5,TGTGCCAGCAGCTCCCGCGCGGGGGGCCCAGAGACCCAGTACTTC,CASSSRAGGPETQYF
.,TRBD1,TRBV27,TRBJ2-2,TGTGCCAGCTACGACCGACAGGGATCGAACACCGGGGAGCTGTTTTTT,CASYDRQGSNTGELFF
.,TRBD1,TRBV27,TRBJ1-2,TGTGCCAGCAGTTTCACGGGACAGGGGCCGCGCGTGGGCTATGGCTACACCTTC,CASSFTGQGPRVGYGYTF
.,.,TRBV6-5,TRBJ1-1,TGTGCCAGCAGTTACGGCGGGAACACTGAAGCTTTCTTT,CASSYGGNTEAFF
once,.,TRBV30,TRBJ1-1,TGTGCCTGGAGTCCGGCAGGTCTACTCATGAACACTGAAGCTTTCTTT,CAWSPAGLLMNTEAFF
.,TRBD1,TRBV5-6,TRBJ1-2,TGTGCCAGCAGCTCCACCCCACTCGGGTGGACAGGAGGGCTATTGGGCTACACCTTC,CASSSTPLGWTGGLLGYTF
.,TRBD2,TRBV6-6,TRBJ2-1,TGTGCCAGCAGGCGATTAGCGGGTGGGAGCAATGAGCAGTTCTTC,CASRRLAGGSNEQFF
.,TRBD1,TRBV4-1,TRBJ1-3,TGCGCCAGCAGCCGATTACAGGGGCTAAGGAACACCATATATTTT,CASSRLQGLRNTIYF
once,.,TRBV7-6,TRBJ1-4,TGTGCCAGCAGCTTGGACGGGGGGGGGAATGAAAAACTGTTTTTT,CASSLDGGGNEKLFF
few,.,TRBV3-1/TRBV3-2,TRBJ1-5,TGTGCCAGCAGCCAATTGGAGAAGCCCCAGCATTTT,CASSQLEKPQHF
once,.,TRBV19,TRBJ1-2,TGTGCCTCCTTGGGCCCCAGGGGCTACACCTTC,CASLGPRGYTF
.,.,TRBV4-1,TRBJ1-2,TGCGCCAGCAGCCAAGAGACAGATTCTGGCTACACCTTC,CASSQETDSGYTF
few,.,TRBV4-2,TRBJ1-2,TGTGCCAGCAGCCAAGACGCGGCCGAGGGAGTCTATGGCTACACCTTC,CASSQDAAEGVYGYTF